Listed here is a single T cell receptor (beta chain). Original processing notes: Counts of nucleated cells, estimated from reference gene primer amplification, were obtained. TCRdb's copy holds only in-frame clones and misses some; the assay was immunoSEQ multiplex PCR. D and trimming were read from the DNA, whereas the V and J calls and clone size are those reported in that table. The sample lists about 340,000 clones; 92% were seen once. This record comes from a study of blood T cell repertoires in COVID-19. Recruitment covered over 20 US areas and drew participants whose ages spanned about 18 to 95 years. This CDR3 comprises 15 residues. V was pared by 6 bases and J by 7 bases, with 9 bases of the junction left unmatched. CDR1 is LNHDA and CDR2 is SQIVND in the germline V gene (reference sequence).

The sequence was obtained from a woman aged 30 to 39 who had recovered from COVID-19. The genes are TRBV19 and TRBJ1-5; 10 nucleotides align to TRBD1. The sample was PBMCs or T cells enriched from blood (not recorded which). The CDR3 here is CASSTGTGALQPQHF. The CDR3 DNA reads TGTGCCAGTAGCACCGGGACAGGGGCTTTACAGCCCCAGCATTTT.